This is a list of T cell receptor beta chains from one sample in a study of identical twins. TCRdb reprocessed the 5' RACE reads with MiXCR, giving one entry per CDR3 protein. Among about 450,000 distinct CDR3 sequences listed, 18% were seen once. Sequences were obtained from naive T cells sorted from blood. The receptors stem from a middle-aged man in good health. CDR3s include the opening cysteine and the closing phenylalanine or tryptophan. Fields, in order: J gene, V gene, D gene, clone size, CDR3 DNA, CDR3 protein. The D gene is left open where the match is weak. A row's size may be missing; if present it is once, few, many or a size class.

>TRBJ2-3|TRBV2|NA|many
TGTGCCAGCAGGGTCAGCACAGATACGCAGTATTTT
CASRVSTDTQYF
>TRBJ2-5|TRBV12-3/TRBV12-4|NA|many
TGCGCCAGCAGCAACAGGGGGGGCGAGACCCAGTACTTC
CASSNRGGETQYF
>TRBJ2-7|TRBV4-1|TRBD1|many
TGCGCCAGCAGCCAAGTGCTGGGGACAGGGTACTACGAGCAGTACTTC
CASSQVLGTGYYEQYF
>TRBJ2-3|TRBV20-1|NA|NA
TGCAGTGCTAGAGATGGGTGGGGGTGGACAGATACGCAGTATTTT
CSARDGWGWTDTQYF
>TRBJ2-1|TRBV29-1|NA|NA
TGCAGCGTTGAGGGGGAGGGGGCGAGACGGAATGAGCAGTTCTTC
CSVEGEGARRNEQFF
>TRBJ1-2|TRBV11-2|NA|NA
TGTGCCAGCAGCTTCTCGGGCATTTCGGAAAAAGGTGGCTACACCTTC
CASSFSGISEKGGYTF
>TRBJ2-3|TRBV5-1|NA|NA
TGCGCCAGCAGCTTGGTTGGAGGGAGTGGCACAGATACGCAGTATTTT
CASSLVGGSGTDTQYF
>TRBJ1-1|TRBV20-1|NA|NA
TGCAGTGCTAGAGTCGCCCCAGGGAGGACCCGGGCTTTCTTT
CSARVAPGRTRAFF
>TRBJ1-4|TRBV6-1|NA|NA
TGTGCCAGCAGTGACCCTGGGATTAATGAAAAACTGTTTTTT
CASSDPGINEKLFF
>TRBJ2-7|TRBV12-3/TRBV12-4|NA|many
TGTGCCAGCAGTCCAGGGGGGTTGGGGGGCCACGAGCAGTACTTC
CASSPGGLGGHEQYF
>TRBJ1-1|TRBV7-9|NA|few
TGTGCCAGCATCAAAGGGGGGGGCGCGGATGTGGACACTGAAGCTTTCTTT
CASIKGGGADVDTEAFF
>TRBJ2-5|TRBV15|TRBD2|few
TGTGCCACCAGCAGAGTTTCGGCTAGCGGGAGTGAGACCCAGTACTTC
CATSRVSASGSETQYF
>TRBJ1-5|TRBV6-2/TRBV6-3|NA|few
TGTGCCAGCAGTTACGCCCAACACAATCAGCCCCAGCATTTT
CASSYAQHNQPQHF
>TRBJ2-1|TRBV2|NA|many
TGTGCCAGCAGTGAGGACGGTGCTCACAATGAGCAGTTCTTC
CASSEDGAHNEQFF
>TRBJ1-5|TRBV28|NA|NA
TGTGCCAGCAGTAACGATCCACGAGAACATCAGCCCCAGCATTTT
CASSNDPREHQPQHF